These 23 T cell receptor beta chains share one sample of origin, sequenced in a study of beta chain features in type 1 diabetes. Sequenced material consisted of expressed TCRB transcripts (all of the isolated RNA was reverse transcribed). TCRdb keeps only in-frame clones here, not all; method: immunoSEQ multiplex PCR. The sample yields a few hundred thousand clones, over 12% seen once. Sequenced sample: naive CD4+ T cells from blood. The receptors come from a woman under 30 in good health.

This clone turned up a few times. V gene TRBV29-1 combines with J gene TRBJ2-5; D perhaps matches TRBD2 (5 bases). V was cut by 6 bases and J by 5 bases, with 10 bases left in between. Per germline, CDR1 SQVTM and CDR2 ANQGSEA. The CDR3 has 11 amino acids. Here the CDR3 DNA reads TGCAGCGTGAGGAGGCGTGAGACCCAGTACTTC. As protein: CSVRRRETQYF.

This clone was detected a few times. This rearrangement joins TRBV25-1 to TRBJ1-2; D is possibly TRBD1 (6 bases). Trimming cost V 8 bases and J 7 bases, with 23 bases left between them. The germline V gene has CDR1 MGHDK and CDR2 SYGVNS. The CDR3 runs 15 residues. CDR3 coding DNA: TGTGCCAGCCGAGGGGGTGGCAGGACGGCTGCTGGCTACACCTTC. Translated, it gives CASRGGGRTAAGYTF.

This chain connects TRBV29-1 to TRBJ1-4; D might be TRBD1 (5 bases). Germline values: CDR1 SQVTM, CDR2 ANQGSEA. The CDR3 is 14 amino acids. V shed 6 bases and J shed 8 bases, with 19 bases lying between them. In nucleotides, the CDR3 is TGCAGCGTAGGCGCTCAGGGAAGTCGAGAAAAACTGTTTTTT. Translation: CSVGAQGSREKLFF.

The genes are TRBV4-3 and TRBJ2-1; 8 bases are a match to TRBD2. The ends lost 0 bases at V and 0 bases at J; junction bases unmatched: 10. This CDR3 contains 19 residues. Looked up from germline, CDR1 is LGHNA and CDR2 is YSLEER. The CDR3 nucleotides are TGCGCCAGCAGCCAAGATCCCACACCGACTAGCGTCTCCTACAATGAGCAGTTCTTC. Translation: CASSQDPTPTSVSYNEQFF.

The chain couples TRBV5-6 to TRBJ2-1, with unresolved D. Per the germline V gene, CDR1 is SGHDT and CDR2 is YYEEEE. CDR3 size: 11 residues. Trimming pared 4 bases from V and 4 bases from J, leaving 3 bases between. This CDR3 reads CASSQYNEQFF. The CDR3 region has the DNA TGTGCCAGCAGCCAGTACAATGAGCAGTTCTTC.

This clone came up a few times. The chain recombines TRBV30 with TRBJ1-1, with D uncertain. CDR1 GTSNPN and CDR2 SVGIG come from the germline V gene (reference sequence). With 0 bases removed from V and 7 bases from J, the gap between germline ends came to 6 bases. This CDR3 is built from 11 residues. CDR3 DNA: TGTGCCTGGAGTGTGAGTGTTGAAGCTTTCTTT. Its protein is CAWSVSVEAFF.

The genes are TRBV18 and TRBJ2-2; D is possibly TRBD1 (6 bases). The CDR3 is 13 residues long. Trimming removed 4 bases from V and 7 bases from J, with 10 bases in between. Per germline, CDR1 KGHSH and CDR2 LQKENI. The CDR3 here is CASSLNRDGELFF. For the CDR3, the DNA is TGTGCCAGCTCACTTAACAGGGACGGGGAGCTGTTTTTT.

V and J are TRBV12-5 and TRBJ1-1, with D unresolved. This CDR3 is built from 13 residues. V was shortened by 8 bases and J by 3 bases, with 13 bases between the two germline ends. Germline CDR1 and CDR2: LGHNT and FRNRAP. CDR3 region: CASSLFGDTEAFF. The CDR3 DNA follows: TGTGCTAGTAGCCTTTTCGGGGACACTGAAGCTTTCTTT.

The chain is built from TRBV28 and TRBJ2-7; 8 bases line up with TRBD1. The CDR3 is made up of 15 amino acids. Per germline, CDR1 MDHEN and CDR2 SYDVKM. Trimming took 10 bases from V and 7 from J; bases not matched to a gene: 18. CDR3 coding DNA: TGTGCCACCACAGGGGGGAACCGCCCCTCGGGTGAGCAGTACTTC. Its translation is CATTGGNRPSGEQYF.

The chain recombines TRBV5-1 with TRBJ1-2; tentative D call: TRBD1 (5 bases). Trimming shortened V by 2 bases and J by 7 bases, and 15 bases separated the two germline ends. CDR1 and CDR2 (germline): SGHRS, YFSETQ. The CDR3 runs 14 residues. The DNA for the CDR3 is TGCGCCAGCAGCTTCCTCCGGACACGTTTTGGCTACACCTTC. Protein: CASSFLRTRFGYTF.

The rearrangement uses TRBV9 and TRBJ2-7, with D hard to call. Per the germline V gene, CDR1 is SGDLS and CDR2 is YYNGEE. The CDR3 is 13 amino acids. Trimming stripped 1 base from V and 3 bases from J, with 8 bases between. CDR3 sequence (DNA): TGTGCCAGCAGCGTACCTAGGTTCTACGAGCAGTACTTC. It translates to CASSVPRFYEQYF.

This chain uses TRBV4-3 with TRBJ2-3, with 12 bases fitting TRBD2. Germline CDR1 reads LGHNA; CDR2 reads YSLEER. With 1 base clipped from V and 4 bases from J, the junction kept 6 bases outside the gene matches. There are 17 residues in the CDR3. In DNA form, the CDR3 reads TGCGCCAGCAGCCAAGCCGCTAGCGGGAGGGGGGCAGATACGCAGTATTTT. Translating it yields CASSQAASGRGADTQYF.

The J gene is TRBJ2-3, the V gene TRBV13; 13 positions match TRBD2. Germline V gene sequence: CDR1 PRHDT, CDR2 FYEKMQ (reference sequence). V trimming: 4 bases; J trimming: 9 bases; junction bases outside the gene matches: 4. The CDR3 is 14 residues long. DNA of the CDR3: TGTGCCAGCAGCTGGGGGACTAGCGGGATAACGCAGTATTTT. It is translated as CASSWGTSGITQYF.

The chain is built from TRBV4-3 and TRBJ2-5; 8 positions match TRBD2. The CDR3 runs 15 residues. Per germline, CDR1 LGHNA and CDR2 YSLEER. Germline trimming cut 1 base from V and 4 bases from J; bases unmatched to any gene: 5. This CDR3 is CASSQGSAGGETQYF. The CDR3 nucleotides read TGCGCCAGCAGCCAAGGCTCGGCGGGAGGAGAGACCCAGTACTTC.

This clone has a handful of counts. The chain carries TRBV5-1 and TRBJ2-7, with D uncertain. V was cut by 4 bases and J by 3 bases, with 11 bases left in between. Germline loops: CDR1 SGHRS, CDR2 YFSETQ. This CDR3 comprises 13 residues. The CDR3 nucleotides are TGCGCCAGCAGCCAACTTAACGGCTACGAGCAGTACTTC. Translated: CASSQLNGYEQYF. The full variable domain, completed using reference TRBV5-1 and TRBJ2-7, is KAGVTQTPRYLIKTRGQQVTLSCSPISGHRSVSWYQQTPGQGLQFLFEYFSETQRNKGNFPGRFSGRQFSNSRSEMNVSTLELGDSALYLCASSQLNGYEQYFGPGTRLTVT.

The chain joins TRBV7-3 to TRBJ2-1, with a weak D call TRBD2 (6 bases). CDR1 is SGHTA, CDR2 FQGTGA, per germline. V dropped 4 bases and J dropped 1 base, with 11 bases sitting between them. The CDR3 sequence is 15 residues long. The CDR3 sequence is CASSSQGGSYNEQFF. The CDR3 DNA reads TGTGCCAGCAGCTCCCAGGGAGGTTCCTACAATGAGCAGTTCTTC.

This clone came up a few times. At the DNA level, this CDR3 is encoded by other sequences in the same sample as well. The chain links TRBV7-2 to TRBJ2-7; D not resolved. The CDR3 loop spans 12 amino acids. Trimming took off 2 bases at V and 2 bases at J, with 4 bases between the two ends. Germline V lookup: CDR1 SGHTA, CDR2 FQGNSA. The CDR3 DNA is TGTGCCAGCAGCTTAACTACCTACGAGCAGTACTTC. The encoded protein is CASSLTTYEQYF.

A few counts support this clone. The chain employs TRBV14 and TRBJ2-6; D unclear. The length of the CDR3 is 14 residues. Per germline, CDR1 SGHDN and CDR2 FVKESK. The ends were cut back, 1 base at V and 4 bases at J, with 5 bases in the middle. CDR3 in amino acids: CASSQAVGANVLTF. CDR3 in DNA: TGTGCCAGCAGCCAAGCCGTCGGGGCCAACGTCCTGACTTTC.

This clone was counted a few times. This rearrangement joins TRBV2 to TRBJ2-3; 8 bases align to TRBD1. Germline CDR1 is SNHLY and CDR2 is FYNNEI. The CDR3 spans 15 residues. The J segment lost 6 bases and the V segment lost 9 bases, leaving 14 bases of the junction unmatched. The CDR3 region has the DNA TGTGCCAGGAGATCCGACAGGGGAATCGCGGATACGCAGTATTTT. Translating gives CARRSDRGIADTQYF.

The chain recombines TRBV4-3 with TRBJ1-5, with D possibly being TRBD1 (6 bases). Germline CDR1 reads LGHNA; CDR2 reads YSLEER. V was cut by 3 bases and J by 11 bases, with 26 bases left in between. This CDR3 has 17 residues. CDR3 DNA sequence: TGCGCCAGCAGCCATGGTAGGACAGCCCTGGCAATCAGGGCCCAGCATTTT. Translation gives CASSHGRTALAIRAQHF.

This clone was counted a few times. The V call is TRBV19, the J call TRBJ2-5; D is uncertain. V dropped 3 bases and J dropped 3 bases, with 8 bases sitting between them. The CDR3 length is 13 residues. The germline V gene encodes CDR1 LNHDA and CDR2 SQIVND (reference sequence). The CDR3 loop is CASSIFRKETQYF. The CDR3 bases are TGTGCCAGTAGTATTTTCAGGAAAGAGACCCAGTACTTC.

The gene calls are TRBV4-1 and TRBJ2-7; TRBD2 matches 7 bases. In germline, CDR1 is MGHRA, CDR2 YSYEKL. V was clipped by 0 bases and J by 2 bases; unmatched bases: 4. The CDR3 has 15 residues. CDR3: CASSQDGGMAYEQYF. In DNA form, the CDR3 reads TGCGCCAGCAGCCAAGACGGGGGGATGGCCTACGAGCAGTACTTC.

V is TRBV2 and J is TRBJ1-4; TRBD1 matches at 7 bases. Germline assignment: CDR1 SNHLY and CDR2 FYNNEI. The CDR3 extends over 15 amino acids. V trimming: 0 bases; J trimming: 4 bases; junction bases outside the gene matches: 2. CDR3 loop: CASSEATGFNEKLFF. For the CDR3, the DNA is TGTGCCAGCAGTGAAGCGACAGGGTTTAATGAAAAACTGTTTTTT. The variable domain in full, with the rest retrieved from reference TRBV2 and TRBJ1-4, is EPEVTQTPSHQVTQMGQEVILRCVPISNHLYFYWYRQILGQKVEFLVSFYNNEISEKSEIFDDQFSVERPDGSNFTLKIRSTKLEDSAMYFCASSEATGFNEKLFFGSGTQLSVL.